Below, one TCR beta chain is given with its context. Which antigen it targets is not known. No quality values exist for individual bases; no much larger clone is one base distant. Each collaborating institution followed its own protocols to collect whole blood in K2EDTA tubes. For TCRbeta analysis, collaborator samples were shipped as frozen whole blood, as isolated PBMCs, or as DNA extracted from either sample type. The immunoSEQ Assay, a bias-controlled multiplex PCR, was used to amplify TCRbeta CDR3 regions from genomic DNA. The authors' pipeline ran thus. The number of nucleated cells in each sample was estimated by amplification of reference gene primers within the assay. To quantify the absolute abundance of each unique TCRbeta CDR3 rearrangement, sequence reads were collapsed and filtered. For each sample, productive Simpson clonality was calculated as the square root of Simpson's diversity index across productive rearrangements. TCRdb's version of the immuneACCESS table is confined to in-frame rearrangements and falls short of the full clone set. An unresolved V gene accounts for under half of the shortfall where checked; the remainder is of unknown origin. Clonal size and the V and J genes are those of that table, whereas D and trimming came from the DNA. The sample table holds over 8,500 clones, of which 84% were seen once. In total, the top ten clones hold approximately 31% of the sample.

The sample comes from a study of blood T cell repertoires in COVID-19 (dated by TCRdb to the early 2020s). Turning to the overall study: The collaborator samples originated in the United States, Italy and Spain and spanned the acute and convalescent phases of COVID-19. Samples came from the ongoing ImmuneRACE study (first 160 participants) plus 1,254 subjects from 6 global collaborators. The repertoires were released in a freely available public database meant as a resource for research on the immune response to SARS-CoV-2. Where HLA class I and class II types were available, the types were taken from metadata supplied by the sample provider, not from assay-based typing. A de-identified subject ID, COVID-19 status, age in years and sex were almost always included in the sample metadata. The prospective study material was composed of cDNA or gDNA derived from T cells, B-cell-depleted T cells, or PBMCs. Subjects who had been exposed to COVID-19, were actively infected with it, or had recovered from it provided the deeply sampled blood TCRbeta repertoires that made up the dataset. General study outcomes and caveats: The quantity of clinical and demographic metadata differed by source and by participant and was supplied without curation.

The clonotype originates from a man aged 50-60 years with active COVID-19. The sequenced material came from peripheral blood.

The nucleotide sequence is TGTGCCAGTATAGGGGGCGTAGGTAATGAAAAACTGTTTTTT. It translates as CASIGGVGNEKLFF. The chain is encoded by TRBV19 joined to TRBJ1-4; the junction holds 7 bases that match TRBD1. Its CDR3 holds 14 amino acids, cysteine through phenylalanine. The kept DNA is CDR3 alone, 42 bases in frame from the first base. CDR1 and CDR2, looked up from the germline V gene (reference sequence), are LNHDA and SQIVND. Trimmed from V: 7 bases; trimmed from J: 4 bases; junction bases lacking a gene match: 6.